This T cell receptor beta chain emerged from a study of shared clonotypes between healthy human individuals. Study findings and constraints: The represented genetic and exposure-history diversity was limited by the small number of donors.

Turning to this clone: The antigen is not known.

Several immunoSEQ plates held equal portions of the genomic DNA taken from each subset. Profiled with immunoSEQ multiplex PCR; TCRdb holds only in-frame clones, not every one. The sample lists about 2.3 million clones, over 90% occurring once. The receptor was isolated from a man between 18 and 29 years old in good health. Some clones in this sample may be carry-over from other donors' samples. The specimen sequenced was naive CD4+ T cells from PBMCs. Subset here: CD45RA+ positively selected.

CDR3: CASRPESYEQYF. In nucleotides, the CDR3 is TGTGCCAGCAGACCTGAATCCTACGAGCAGTACTTC. The chain couples TRBV28 to TRBJ2-7; D gene unclear. The CDR3 totals 12 residues. Trimming removed 6 bases at V and 1 base at J, with 7 bases between. The V gene's germline CDR1 is MDHEN and CDR2 SYDVKM.